This T cell receptor (beta chain) comes out of a study of blood T cell repertoires in COVID-19. Turning to the study itself: Acute and convalescent COVID-19 specimens originated in the United States, Italy and Spain. PBMCs, B-cell-depleted T cells, or T cells provided the cDNA or gDNA that made up the material.

Methods used by the authors: Nucleated cell number was recorded as an estimate derived from reference gene primer amplification. TCRdb's table, derived via immunoSEQ multiplex PCR, lists solely in-frame clones and lacks some. For V, J and clone size, that table is used; D and trimming come from the DNA. The repertoire consists of 90,000 to 100,000 clones, with around 84% occurring once and the leading ten covering around 25%. The CDR3 has 14 amino acids. V was clipped by 1 base and J by 4 bases; unmatched bases: 0. Per germline, CDR1 SGHTA and CDR2 FQGNSA. The source is a man between 60 and 75 years old with acute or convalescent COVID-19. Sample: peripheral blood. This chain connects TRBV7-2 to TRBJ1-3; 8 nucleotides line up with TRBD1. The CDR3 DNA follows: TGTGCCAGCAGCTTAGGACAGGGGGGAAACACCATATATTTT. It yields the protein CASSLGQGGNTIYF.